Below, 31 T cell receptor beta chains from the same sample are listed, as sequenced in a study of cytomegalovirus exposure and HLA in healthy donors. Primers included in the PCR were 60 Vbeta and 13 Jbeta primers. Only in-frame clones appear in the TCRdb table, and some are missing; sequencing was by immunoSEQ multiplex PCR. Here the sample spans under 150,000 clones, about 80% being singletons. Sequencing used PBMCs. The receptors here all came from a man between 18 and 29 years old in good health and CMV-seronegative.

This chain joins TRBV2 and TRBJ2-7; 13 bases map to TRBD2. The V gene's germline CDR1 is SNHLY and CDR2 FYNNEI. Trimming took 0 bases from V and 3 from J; bases not matched to a gene: 2. The CDR3 contains 16 residues. CDR3 sequence: CASSEARLAGGYEQYF. The CDR3 DNA is TGTGCCAGCAGTGAAGCCCGACTAGCGGGAGGCTACGAGCAGTACTTC. The full variable domain, in which reference TRBV2 and TRBJ2-7 provide the parts outside the CDR3, is EPEVTQTPSHQVTQMGQEVILRCVPISNHLYFYWYRQILGQKVEFLVSFYNNEISEKSEIFDDQFSVERPDGSNFTLKIRSTKLEDSAMYFCASSEARLAGGYEQYFGPGTRLTVT.

This sequence joins TRBV28 and TRBJ2-7; 7 bases are a match to TRBD1. The CDR3 sequence is 12 residues long. CDR1 is MDHEN, CDR2 SYDVKM, per germline. With V trimmed by 10 bases and J by 2 bases, 5 bases remained unmatched. The CDR3 nucleotides read TGTGCCACGCAACAGGGGACCTACGAGCAGTACTTC. Translated, it gives CATQQGTYEQYF.

The rearrangement uses TRBV6-5 and TRBJ2-2; D possibly corresponds to TRBD2 (6 bases). CDR1 is MNHEY and CDR2 is SVGAGI in the germline V gene. The CDR3 contains 15 residues. V was pared by 2 bases and J by 4 bases, with 11 bases between. CDR3: CASSYDRGFTGELFF. The CDR3 coding sequence is TGTGCCAGCAGTTACGACCGGGGGTTCACCGGGGAGCTGTTTTTT.

Only a few counts were recorded for this clone. The V and J genes are TRBV5-1 and TRBJ1-2; no reliable D call. V was cut by 4 bases and J by 7 bases, with 8 bases left in between. Germline-derived CDR1 and CDR2 are SGHRS and YFSETQ. The CDR3 contains 11 residues. CDR3 in amino acids: CASSHSCGYTF. DNA for the CDR3: TGCGCCAGCAGCCACTCTTGTGGCTACACCTTC. The complete variable domain, with remaining parts taken from reference TRBV5-1 and TRBJ1-2, reads KAGVTQTPRYLIKTRGQQVTLSCSPISGHRSVSWYQQTPGQGLQFLFEYFSETQRNKGNFPGRFSGRQFSNSRSEMNVSTLELGDSALYLCASSHSCGYTFGSGTRLTVV.

This clone has a count of ten or more. The chain links TRBV6-5 to TRBJ2-3; D might be TRBD1 (6 bases). This CDR3 has 14 amino acids. CDR1 and CDR2 (germline): MNHEY, SVGAGI. Between the trimmed V and J ends, which lost 5 bases and 2 bases, there was a span of 11 bases. This CDR3 reads CASSTGRFTDTQYF. The CDR3 bases are TGTGCCAGCAGTACAGGGCGGTTCACAGATACGCAGTATTTT.

The chain is built from TRBV2 and TRBJ2-1; TRBD1 aligns across 9 bases. Per the germline V gene, CDR1 is SNHLY and CDR2 is FYNNEI. J was trimmed by 5 bases and V by 7 bases; bases with no gene match: 6. The CDR3 runs 14 residues. The CDR3 DNA sequence: TGTGCCAGCATCCGGGACAGGGCCGACAATGAGCAGTTCTTC. It codes for CASIRDRADNEQFF. The full variable domain, in which reference TRBV2 and TRBJ2-1 provide the parts outside the CDR3, is EPEVTQTPSHQVTQMGQEVILRCVPISNHLYFYWYRQILGQKVEFLVSFYNNEISEKSEIFDDQFSVERPDGSNFTLKIRSTKLEDSAMYFCASIRDRADNEQFFGPGTRLTVL.

The chain has TRBV5-1 and TRBJ2-3; possibly TRBD2 for D (7 bases). Per the germline V gene, CDR1 is SGHRS and CDR2 is YFSETQ. The CDR3 spans 14 residues. V was shortened by 6 bases and J by 3 bases, with 14 bases between the two germline ends. Written as DNA, the CDR3 is TGCGCCAGCAAGGGGGGGGAGATTACAGATACGCAGTATTTT. It encodes CASKGGEITDTQYF.

This sequence joins TRBV19 and TRBJ2-5, with a tentative D call TRBD1 (5 bases). Looked up from germline, CDR1 is LNHDA and CDR2 is SQIVND (reference sequence). CDR3 length equals 15 residues. Trimming removed 6 bases from V and 4 bases from J, with 18 bases in between. The CDR3, as DNA: TGTGCCAGTAGACGCACCCAGACAGACACAGAGACCCAGTACTTC. This encodes CASRRTQTDTETQYF.

The chain is built from TRBV28 and TRBJ1-1; D ambiguous. This CDR3 has 13 amino acids. Germline loops: CDR1 MDHEN, CDR2 SYDVKM. V was pared by 8 bases and J by 4 bases, with 14 bases between. This CDR3 is CASRREWSTEAFF. CDR3 DNA sequence: TGTGCCAGCCGACGGGAATGGAGCACTGAAGCTTTCTTT.

This clone came up once. The V gene is TRBV5-1, the J gene TRBJ2-3; D is undetermined. Per germline, CDR1 SGHRS and CDR2 YFSETQ. CDR3 length: 14 residues. V dropped 0 bases and J dropped 1 base, with 6 bases sitting between them. The CDR3 sequence is CASSLGSGTDTQYF. CDR3 nucleotides: TGCGCCAGCAGCTTGGGGAGCGGCACAGATACGCAGTATTTT.

V usage is TRBV5-1 and J usage is TRBJ2-3; 9 bases agree with TRBD2. This CDR3 contains 15 residues. Looked up from germline, CDR1 is SGHRS and CDR2 is YFSETQ. V was clipped by 4 bases and J by 2 bases; unmatched bases: 5. This chain's CDR3 is CASSRGGGTTDTQYF. DNA for the CDR3: TGCGCCAGCAGCCGCGGGGGGGGTACCACAGATACGCAGTATTTT.

This clone turned up a few times. This chain connects TRBV4-3 to TRBJ2-6; D not resolved. This CDR3 has 15 amino acids. The V gene's germline CDR1 is LGHNA and CDR2 YSLEER. With 4 bases removed from V and 1 base from J, the gap between germline ends came to 8 bases. The CDR3 spells CASSPTTSGANVLTF. CDR3 DNA: TGCGCCAGCAGCCCAACCACTTCTGGGGCCAACGTCCTGACTTTC.

The chain recombines TRBV7-9 with TRBJ2-7, with a weak D call TRBD2 (6 bases). Germline V CDR1 and CDR2: SEHNR, FQNEAQ (reference sequence). The CDR3 sequence is 12 residues long. V lost 11 bases and J lost 3, with 14 bases in between. The CDR3 sequence: CACAGRGYEQYF. The CDR3 DNA follows: TGTGCCTGTGCGGGAAGGGGCTACGAGCAGTACTTC.

J is TRBJ2-3 and V is TRBV6-5, with 9 bases fitting TRBD2. Trimming at V came to 0 bases and at J to 3 bases, leaving 4 bases not matched to a gene. Looked up from germline, CDR1 is MNHEY and CDR2 is SVGAGI. The CDR3 covers 16 residues. The CDR3 coding sequence is TGTGCCAGCAGTTACTCAGTAGCGGGAGCTACAGATACGCAGTATTTT. This codes for CASSYSVAGATDTQYF.

This clone was detected only a few times. The J gene is TRBJ1-2, the V gene TRBV25-1; TRBD1 might be the D (5 bases). Germline V gene data show CDR1 as MGHDK and CDR2 as SYGVNS. Trimming left V 4 bases short and J 2 bases short, with 8 bases between. This CDR3 is built from 13 residues. CDR3 DNA sequence: TGTGCCAGCAGTGCAGGGCCCAACTATGGCTACACCTTC. Amino acid sequence: CASSAGPNYGYTF.

This clone was observed once. The chain couples TRBV28 to TRBJ1-5, with 11 bases that match TRBD1. Germline CDR1 reads MDHEN; CDR2 reads SYDVKM. This CDR3 region has 17 residues. The V and J ends lost 4 bases and 4 bases, in that order; junction bases with no gene match: 9. The CDR3 reads CASSSGQGAAKNQPQHF. CDR3 nucleotide sequence: TGTGCCAGCAGTTCCGGACAGGGGGCAGCAAAGAATCAGCCCCAGCATTTT.

The rearrangement uses TRBV25-1 and TRBJ1-5, with 10 bases matching TRBD1. CDR1 is MGHDK, CDR2 SYGVNS, per germline. This CDR3 comprises 15 residues. The junction had 2 bases not matched to a gene; V was cut back by 1 base and J by 5 bases. Here the CDR3 DNA reads TGTGCCAGCAGTGAATCGACAGGGGGCTATCAGCCCCAGCATTTT. This sequence encodes CASSESTGGYQPQHF.

This chain joins TRBV4-1 and TRBJ2-1; 10 bases match TRBD2. With V trimmed by 0 bases and J by 9 bases, 5 bases remained unmatched. The CDR3 runs to 15 residues. Germline values: CDR1 MGHRA, CDR2 YSYEKL. CDR3 loop: CASSQEMGLAIEQFF. The CDR3 bases are TGCGCCAGCAGCCAAGAGATGGGACTAGCGATTGAGCAGTTCTTC.

In its sample, this clone was seen a few times. This chain connects TRBV30 to TRBJ2-7, with a tentative D call TRBD2 (5 bases). CDR1 is GTSNPN and CDR2 is SVGIG in the germline V gene (reference sequence). CDR3 length: 11 amino acids. With 6 bases removed from V and 6 bases from J, the gap between germline ends came to 12 bases. In DNA form, the CDR3 reads TGTGCCTGCACCGCAGGACTCGAGCAGTACTTC. Translating gives CACTAGLEQYF.

The rearrangement uses TRBV30 and TRBJ2-1; 12 bases fit TRBD2. After removal of 2 bases from V and 12 bases from J, the junction contained 5 bases not matched to a gene. The CDR3 sequence is 13 residues long. Germline CDR1 is GTSNPN and CDR2 is SVGIG (reference sequence). In DNA, the CDR3 is TGTGCCTGGAGTTCACTAGCGGGAGGTAGGCAGTTCTTC. Encoded protein: CAWSSLAGGRQFF.

The rearrangement uses TRBV11-2 and TRBJ2-7, with D possibly matching TRBD2 (6 bases). This CDR3 contains 17 residues. Germline values: CDR1 SGHAT, CDR2 FQNNGV. V lost 5 bases and J 0 bases, leaving 20 bases between the germline ends. DNA of the CDR3: TGTGCCAGCAGCAATCACGATAGCGGACGGAGCTCCTACGAGCAGTACGTC. Translating gives CASSNHDSGRSSYEQYV.

The chain employs TRBV9 and TRBJ2-2; 7 bases match TRBD1. CDR1 SGDLS and CDR2 YYNGEE come from the germline V gene. V lost 3 bases, J lost 6 bases, and 8 bases stayed unmatched. The CDR3 sequence is 15 residues long. CDR3: CASSAVTGLPGELFF. The DNA of the CDR3 is TGTGCCAGCAGCGCCGTGACAGGGTTGCCCGGGGAGCTGTTTTTT.

The genes are TRBV11-3 and TRBJ2-3; D ambiguous. This CDR3 comprises 13 residues. The ends were cut back, 4 bases at V and 4 bases at J, with 9 bases in the middle. Germline CDR1 SGHNT, CDR2 YENEEA. The chain's CDR3 is CASSSVVSDTQYF. CDR3 nucleotide sequence: TGTGCCAGCAGCTCGGTAGTCTCAGATACGCAGTATTTT.

The genes are TRBV5-4 and TRBJ1-1; the D gene is possibly TRBD1 (5 bases). The V gene's germline CDR1 is SGHNT and CDR2 YYREEE (reference sequence). The CDR3 runs 12 residues. V gave up 3 bases and J gave up 3 bases, with 6 bases separating them. CDR3 sequence: CASSWGDTEAFF. For the CDR3, the DNA is TGTGCCAGCAGCTGGGGGGACACTGAAGCTTTCTTT.

The CDR3 is CASSSGGRYTEAFF. Written as DNA, the CDR3 is TGCGCCAGCAGCTCGGGGGGGAGGTACACTGAAGCTTTCTTT. J is TRBJ1-1 and V is TRBV5-1; a weak D match, TRBD1 (5 bases). This CDR3 spans 14 amino acids. Germline values: CDR1 SGHRS, CDR2 YFSETQ. Trimming removed 3 bases at V and 3 bases at J, with 12 bases between.

Written as DNA, the CDR3 is TGTGCCAGCAGGGCGGGGGGAGGTAATTCACCCCTCCACTTT. Translated, it gives CASRAGGGNSPLHF. The gene calls are TRBV7-3 and TRBJ1-6, with TRBD1 as a possible D gene (5 bases). The CDR3 runs 14 residues. V was clipped by 6 bases and J by 6 bases, with 12 bases between them. Germline CDR1 is SGHTA and CDR2 is FQGTGA.

The genes are TRBV27 and TRBJ2-7, with D perhaps matching TRBD2 (5 bases). The V end lost 1 base, the J end lost 0 bases, and 10 bases lay between the germline ends. The germline gives CDR1 MNHEY, CDR2 SMNVEV (reference sequence). The CDR3 totals 15 residues. As DNA, the CDR3 is TGTGCCAGCAGTTTATATGTAGGAGGCTCCTACGAGCAGTACTTC. This codes for CASSLYVGGSYEQYF.

The chain carries TRBV7-9 and TRBJ1-4; the D gene is possibly TRBD1 (5 bases). The ends were cut back, 3 bases at V and 4 bases at J, with 9 bases in the middle. The CDR3 is 14 residues long. Germline V lookup: CDR1 SEHNR, CDR2 FQNEAQ (reference sequence). CDR3 bases: TGTGCCAGCAGCTTGCAGGGCGGTAATGAAAAACTGTTTTTT. Residues: CASSLQGGNEKLFF. Based on the CDR3 plus reference TRBV7-9 and TRBJ1-4, the full variable domain is DTGVSQNPRHKITKRGQNVTFRCDPISEHNRLYWYRQTLGQGPEFLTYFQNEAQLEKSRLLSDRFSAERPKGSFSTLEIQRTEQGDSAMYLCASSLQGGNEKLFFGSGTQLSVL.

The CDR3, as DNA: TGTGCCAGCAGCTCCATCCCCGGGACAGAAGGAACCTACGAGCAGTACTTC. The encoded protein is CASSSIPGTEGTYEQYF. V gene TRBV11-2 combines with J gene TRBJ2-7, with TRBD1 matching over 7 bases. From germline, CDR1 is SGHAT and CDR2 FQNNGV. V lost 4 bases to trimming and J lost 2 bases; unmatched junction nucleotides: 14. The CDR3 loop spans 17 amino acids.

As for this clone: The junction does not match germline at one end; this may be a read error. V is TRBV7-9 and J is TRBJ2-3, with D perhaps matching TRBD2 (6 bases). Germline CDR1 SEHNR, CDR2 FQNEAQ (reference sequence). CDR3 length equals 14 residues. CDR3 bases: TGTTCCAGCAGCTTCCAACGGGAGTCAGATACGCAGTATTTT. Translating it yields CSSSFQRESDTQYF.

This chain connects TRBV18 to TRBJ2-1, with 8 bases lining up with TRBD2. Unmatched junction bases numbered 1, after V lost 4 bases and J lost 2 bases. CDR3 length equals 14 residues. In germline, CDR1 is KGHSH, CDR2 LQKENI. CDR3 region: CASSLSGTYNEQFF. The CDR3 DNA sequence: TGTGCCAGCTCACTTAGCGGGACCTACAATGAGCAGTTCTTC.